These 6 T cell receptor beta chains share one sample of origin, sequenced in a study of beta chain features in type 1 diabetes. Sequencing targeted expressed TCRB transcripts, as all isolated RNA had been reverse transcribed. Sequencing was performed with immunoSEQ multiplex PCR; in TCRdb, only in-frame clones are kept and a portion is missing. The table lists 300,000 to 400,000 clones, approximately 8.2% of them singletons. Material: central memory CD4+ T cells from blood. The receptor set was obtained from a woman in her late teens or twenties in good health.

The CDR3 region is CATRTAGYYGYTF. The CDR3 DNA reads TGTGCCACTCGTACAGCCGGATACTATGGCTACACCTTC. This chain uses TRBV5-4 with TRBJ1-2; D ambiguous. Per germline, CDR1 SGHNT and CDR2 YYREEE (reference sequence). This CDR3 contains 13 residues. V dropped 9 bases and J dropped 3 bases, with 15 bases sitting between them. Full variable domain (missing parts from reference TRBV5-4 and TRBJ1-2): ETGVTQSPTHLIKTRGQQVTLRCSSQSGHNTVSWYQQALGQGPQFIFQYYREEENGRGNFPPRFSGLQFPNYSSELNVNALELDDSALYLCATRTAGYYGYTFGSGTRLTVV.

The chain employs TRBV7-2 and TRBJ2-5, with 12 bases fitting TRBD2. Trimming at V came to 5 bases and at J to 4 bases, leaving 5 bases not matched to a gene. This CDR3 has 15 residues. Germline V gene lookup returns CDR1 SGHTA and CDR2 FQGNSA. CDR3 DNA: TGTGCCAGCAGCCAAATGGGACTAGCGGGAGAGACCCAGTACTTC. Encoded protein: CASSQMGLAGETQYF.

This clone was seen a handful of times. The chain couples TRBV6-1 to TRBJ1-5, with D possibly being TRBD1 (5 bases). The germline CDR1 and CDR2 sequences are MNHNS and SASEGT. The CDR3 spans 15 residues. V lost 10 bases to trimming and J lost 5 bases, with 21 bases between them. The CDR3 DNA sequence: TGTGCCACTTCGAGGGACGTTGGTTTCCATCAGCCCCAGCATTTT. As protein: CATSRDVGFHQPQHF.

Of note for this clone: A much larger clone differs from this one at a single base, so this may be a read error. V usage is TRBV7-3 and J usage is TRBJ2-2, with D unresolved. The CDR3 is 13 residues long. In germline, CDR1 is SGHTA, CDR2 FQGTGA. V was cut by 1 base and J by 6 bases, with 6 bases left in between. CDR3 loop: CASSLSLAGELFF. The CDR3 DNA is TGTGCCAGCAGCTTAAGTTTAGCCGGGGAGCTGTTTTTT.

This clone has a handful of counts. The chain couples TRBV2 to TRBJ2-6; no clear D gene. This CDR3 comprises 14 residues. Germline values: CDR1 SNHLY, CDR2 FYNNEI. With 6 bases removed from V and 2 bases from J, the gap between germline ends came to 8 bases. The CDR3 bases are TGTGCCAGCAGGGGGAATACTGGGGCCAACGTCCTGACTTTC. Translated, it gives CASRGNTGANVLTF. Variable domain in full (rest from reference TRBV2 and TRBJ2-6): EPEVTQTPSHQVTQMGQEVILRCVPISNHLYFYWYRQILGQKVEFLVSFYNNEISEKSEIFDDQFSVERPDGSNFTLKIRSTKLEDSAMYFCASRGNTGANVLTFGAGSRLTVL.

This chain uses TRBV6-6 with TRBJ2-3; D is unclear. This CDR3 is 15 amino acids long. Germline loops: CDR1 MNHNY, CDR2 SVGAGI (reference sequence). The germline V and J ends were trimmed by 6 bases and 4 bases, with 17 bases remaining between them. CDR3 loop: CASSPFSRTSDTQYF. CDR3 nucleotides: TGTGCCAGCAGCCCATTTAGCAGGACGTCAGATACGCAGTATTTT.